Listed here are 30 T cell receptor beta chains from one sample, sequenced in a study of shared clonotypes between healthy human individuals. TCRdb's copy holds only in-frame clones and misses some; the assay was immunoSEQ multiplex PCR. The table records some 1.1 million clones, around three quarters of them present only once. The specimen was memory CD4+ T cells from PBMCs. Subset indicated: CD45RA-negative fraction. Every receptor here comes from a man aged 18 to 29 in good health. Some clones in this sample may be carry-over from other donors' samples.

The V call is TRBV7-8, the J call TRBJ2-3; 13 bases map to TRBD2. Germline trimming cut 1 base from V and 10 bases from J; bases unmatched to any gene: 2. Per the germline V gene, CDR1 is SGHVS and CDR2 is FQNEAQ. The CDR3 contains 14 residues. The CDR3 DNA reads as TGTGCCAGCAGCTTAGGACTAGCGGGAGGAGCGCAGTATTTT. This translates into CASSLGLAGGAQYF.

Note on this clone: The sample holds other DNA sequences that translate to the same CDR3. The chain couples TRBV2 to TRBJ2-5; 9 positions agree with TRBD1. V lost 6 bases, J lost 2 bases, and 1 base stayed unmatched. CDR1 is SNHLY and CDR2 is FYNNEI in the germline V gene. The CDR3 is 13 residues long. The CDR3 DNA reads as TGTGCCAGCAGCGACAGGGGGCAAGAGACCCAGTACTTC. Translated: CASSDRGQETQYF.

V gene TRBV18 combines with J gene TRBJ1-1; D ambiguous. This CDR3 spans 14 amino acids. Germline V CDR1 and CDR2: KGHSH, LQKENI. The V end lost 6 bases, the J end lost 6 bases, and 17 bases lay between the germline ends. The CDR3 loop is CASSLSGGDAEAFF. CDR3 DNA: TGTGCCAGCTCCCTCAGTGGTGGAGACGCTGAAGCTTTCTTT.

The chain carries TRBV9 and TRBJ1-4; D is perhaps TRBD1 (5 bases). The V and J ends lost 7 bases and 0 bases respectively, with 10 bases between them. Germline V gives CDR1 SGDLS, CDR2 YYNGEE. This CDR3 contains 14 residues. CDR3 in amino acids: CASSTGATNEKLFF. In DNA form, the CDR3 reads TGTGCCAGCTCAACAGGCGCAACTAATGAAAAACTGTTTTTT.

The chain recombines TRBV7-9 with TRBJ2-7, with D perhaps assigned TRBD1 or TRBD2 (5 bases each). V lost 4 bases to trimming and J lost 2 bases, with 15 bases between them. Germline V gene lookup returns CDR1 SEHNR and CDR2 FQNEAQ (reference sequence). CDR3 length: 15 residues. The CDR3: CASSSRGGFTYEQYF. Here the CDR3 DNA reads TGTGCCAGCAGCTCCCGTGGGGGATTCACCTACGAGCAGTACTTC. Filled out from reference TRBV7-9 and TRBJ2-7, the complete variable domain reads DTGVSQNPRHKITKRGQNVTFRCDPISEHNRLYWYRQTLGQGPEFLTYFQNEAQLEKSRLLSDRFSAERPKGSFSTLEIQRTEQGDSAMYLCASSSRGGFTYEQYFGPGTRLTVT.

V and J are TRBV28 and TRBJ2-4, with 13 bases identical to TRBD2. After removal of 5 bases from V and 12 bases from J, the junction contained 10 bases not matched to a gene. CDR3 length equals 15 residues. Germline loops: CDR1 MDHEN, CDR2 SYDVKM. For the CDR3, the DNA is TGTGCCAGCAGTGGAGGCGGGACTAGCGGGATGGATCAGTACTTC. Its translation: CASSGGGTSGMDQYF.

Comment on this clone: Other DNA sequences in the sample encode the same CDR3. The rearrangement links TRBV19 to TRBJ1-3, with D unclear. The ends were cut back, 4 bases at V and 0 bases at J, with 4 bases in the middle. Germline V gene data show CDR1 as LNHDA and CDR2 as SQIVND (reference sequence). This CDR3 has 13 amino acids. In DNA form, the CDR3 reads TGTGCCAGTAGTAGAGGCTCTGGAAACACCATATATTTT. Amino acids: CASSRGSGNTIYF.

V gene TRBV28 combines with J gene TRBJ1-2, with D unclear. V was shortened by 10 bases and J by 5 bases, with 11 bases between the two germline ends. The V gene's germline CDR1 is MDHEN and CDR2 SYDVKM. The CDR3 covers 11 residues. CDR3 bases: TGTGCCACCGACACTACTTATGGCTACACCTTC. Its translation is CATDTTYGYTF.

The CDR3 spells CASSYDPYNYGYTF. CDR3 in DNA: TGTGCCAGCAGTTACGATCCATATAACTATGGCTACACCTTC. The chain recombines TRBV6-6 with TRBJ1-2; D remains unclear. V was cut by 2 bases and J by 1 base, with 8 bases left in between. Germline V gene lookup returns CDR1 MNHNY and CDR2 SVGAGI (reference sequence). This CDR3 spans 14 amino acids.

The CDR3 DNA reads as TGTGCCAGCCGTTCCGCGGGATACGAGCAGTACTTC. It translates to CASRSAGYEQYF. The chain employs TRBV6-5 and TRBJ2-7; TRBD2 might be the D (6 bases). The length of the CDR3 is 12 residues. Germline CDR1 is MNHEY and CDR2 is SVGAGI. V was pared by 8 bases and J by 4 bases, with 12 bases between.

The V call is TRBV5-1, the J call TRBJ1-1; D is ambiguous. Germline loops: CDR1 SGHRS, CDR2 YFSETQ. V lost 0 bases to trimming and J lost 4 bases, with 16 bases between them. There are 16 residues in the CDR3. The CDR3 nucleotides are TGCGCCAGCAGCTTGGCAGCAAATGGACGGGGCACTGAAGCTTTCTTT. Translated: CASSLAANGRGTEAFF.

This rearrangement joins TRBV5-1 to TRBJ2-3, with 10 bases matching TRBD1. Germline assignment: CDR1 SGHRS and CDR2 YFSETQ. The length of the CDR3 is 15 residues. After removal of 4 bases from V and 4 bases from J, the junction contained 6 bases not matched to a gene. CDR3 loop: CASSRGTGEADTQYF. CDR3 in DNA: TGCGCCAGCAGCCGAGGGACAGGGGAGGCAGATACGCAGTATTTT.

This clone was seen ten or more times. The CDR3, as DNA: TGTGCCACCAGCAGACTACCGACAGGACCCACTGAAGCTTTCTTT. Protein product: CATSRLPTGPTEAFF. The gene calls are TRBV15 and TRBJ1-1; the D gene is possibly TRBD1 (6 bases). V lost 2 bases to trimming and J lost 4 bases, with 14 bases between them. Germline V lookup: CDR1 LNHNV, CDR2 YYDKDF (reference sequence). This CDR3 spans 15 amino acids.

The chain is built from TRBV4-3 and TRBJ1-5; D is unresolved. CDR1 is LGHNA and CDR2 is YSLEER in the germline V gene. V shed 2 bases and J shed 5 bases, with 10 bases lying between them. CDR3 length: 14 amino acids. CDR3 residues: CASSQSRWDQPQHF. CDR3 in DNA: TGCGCCAGCAGCCAAAGTAGATGGGATCAGCCCCAGCATTTT.

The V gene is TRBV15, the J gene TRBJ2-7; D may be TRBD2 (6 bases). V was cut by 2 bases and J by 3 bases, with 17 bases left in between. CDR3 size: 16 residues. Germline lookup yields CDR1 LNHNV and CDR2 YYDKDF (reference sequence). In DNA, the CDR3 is TGTGCCACCAGCAGAAGGTCGGGAGACAGCGGCTACGAGCAGTACTTC. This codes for CATSRRSGDSGYEQYF.

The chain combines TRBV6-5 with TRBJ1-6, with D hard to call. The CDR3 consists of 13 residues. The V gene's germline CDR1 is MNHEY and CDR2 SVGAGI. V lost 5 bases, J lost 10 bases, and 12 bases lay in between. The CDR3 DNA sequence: TGTGCCAGCAGTCGACAATCGGAATCACCCCTCCACTTT. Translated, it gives CASSRQSESPLHF.

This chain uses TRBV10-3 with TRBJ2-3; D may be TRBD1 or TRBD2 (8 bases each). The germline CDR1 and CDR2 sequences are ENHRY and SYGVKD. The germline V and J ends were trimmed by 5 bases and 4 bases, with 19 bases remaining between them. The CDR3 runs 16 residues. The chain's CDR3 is CAISSGGQALPDTQYF. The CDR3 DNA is TGTGCCATCAGTAGCGGGGGACAGGCCCTTCCAGATACGCAGTATTTT.

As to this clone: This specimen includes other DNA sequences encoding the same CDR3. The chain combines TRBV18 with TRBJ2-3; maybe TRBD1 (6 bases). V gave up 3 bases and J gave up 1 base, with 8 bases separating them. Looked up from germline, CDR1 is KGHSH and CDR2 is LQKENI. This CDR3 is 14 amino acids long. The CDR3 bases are TGTGCCAGCTCACCGACAGGAGGCACAGATACGCAGTATTTT. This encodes CASSPTGGTDTQYF.

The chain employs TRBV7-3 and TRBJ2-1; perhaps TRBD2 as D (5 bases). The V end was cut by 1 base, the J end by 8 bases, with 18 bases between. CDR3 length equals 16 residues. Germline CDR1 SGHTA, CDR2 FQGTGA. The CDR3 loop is CASSLMGRPSIDEQFF. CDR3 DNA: TGTGCCAGCAGCTTAATGGGTCGGCCTAGCATCGATGAGCAGTTCTTC.

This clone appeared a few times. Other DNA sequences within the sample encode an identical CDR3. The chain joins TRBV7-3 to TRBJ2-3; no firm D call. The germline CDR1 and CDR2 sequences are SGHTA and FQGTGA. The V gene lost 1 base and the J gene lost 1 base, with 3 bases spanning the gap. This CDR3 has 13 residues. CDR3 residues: CASSLSGTDTQYF. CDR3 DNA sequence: TGTGCCAGCAGCTTAAGCGGCACAGATACGCAGTATTTT.

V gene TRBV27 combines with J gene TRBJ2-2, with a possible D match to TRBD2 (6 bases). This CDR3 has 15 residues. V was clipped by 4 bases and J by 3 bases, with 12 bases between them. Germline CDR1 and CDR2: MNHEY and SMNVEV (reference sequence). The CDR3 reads CASSYRTTYTGELFF. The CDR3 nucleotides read TGTGCCAGCAGTTATCGGACTACCTACACCGGGGAGCTGTTTTTT.

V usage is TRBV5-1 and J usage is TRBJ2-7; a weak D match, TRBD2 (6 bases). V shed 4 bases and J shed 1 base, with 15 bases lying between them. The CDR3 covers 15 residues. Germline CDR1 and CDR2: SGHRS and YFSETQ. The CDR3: CASSVTGLKSYEQYF. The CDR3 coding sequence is TGCGCCAGCAGCGTAACGGGACTTAAGTCCTACGAGCAGTACTTC.

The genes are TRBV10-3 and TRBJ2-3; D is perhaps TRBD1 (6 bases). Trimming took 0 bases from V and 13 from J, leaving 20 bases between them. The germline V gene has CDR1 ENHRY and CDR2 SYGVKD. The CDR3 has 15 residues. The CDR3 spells CAISESLTQGFKEYF. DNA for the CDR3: TGTGCCATCAGTGAGTCGCTAACACAGGGATTTAAGGAGTATTTT.

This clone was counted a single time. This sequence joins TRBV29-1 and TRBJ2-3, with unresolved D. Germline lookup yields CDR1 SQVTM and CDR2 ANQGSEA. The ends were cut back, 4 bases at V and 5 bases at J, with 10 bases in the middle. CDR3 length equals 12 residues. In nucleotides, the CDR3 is TGCAGCGTTGCACAGATTCAAGATACGCAGTATTTT. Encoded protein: CSVAQIQDTQYF.

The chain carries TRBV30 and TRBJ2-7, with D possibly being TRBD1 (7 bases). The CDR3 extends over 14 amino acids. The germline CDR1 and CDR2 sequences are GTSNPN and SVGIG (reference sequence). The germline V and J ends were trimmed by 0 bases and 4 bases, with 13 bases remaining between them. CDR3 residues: CAWSVSGGLYEQYF. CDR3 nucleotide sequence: TGTGCCTGGAGTGTTTCAGGGGGGCTATACGAGCAGTACTTC.

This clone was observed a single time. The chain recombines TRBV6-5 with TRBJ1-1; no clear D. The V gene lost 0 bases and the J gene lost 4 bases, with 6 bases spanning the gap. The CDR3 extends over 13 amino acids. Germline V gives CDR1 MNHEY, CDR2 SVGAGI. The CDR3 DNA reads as TGTGCCAGCAGTTACTCGATGTCCACTGAAGCTTTCTTT. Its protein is CASSYSMSTEAFF.

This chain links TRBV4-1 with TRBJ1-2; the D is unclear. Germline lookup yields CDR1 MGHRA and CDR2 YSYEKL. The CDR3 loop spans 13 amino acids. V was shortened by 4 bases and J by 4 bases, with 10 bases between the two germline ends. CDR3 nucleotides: TGCGCCAGCAGCCTCGGCGCCCGCTATGGCTACACCTTC. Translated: CASSLGARYGYTF.

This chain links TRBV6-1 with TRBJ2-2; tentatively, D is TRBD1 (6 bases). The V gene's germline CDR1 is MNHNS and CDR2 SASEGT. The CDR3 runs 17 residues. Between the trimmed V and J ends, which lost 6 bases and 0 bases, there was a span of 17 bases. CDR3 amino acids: CASRELRGNANTGELFF. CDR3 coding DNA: TGTGCCAGCAGAGAACTAAGGGGGAACGCGAACACCGGGGAGCTGTTTTTT.

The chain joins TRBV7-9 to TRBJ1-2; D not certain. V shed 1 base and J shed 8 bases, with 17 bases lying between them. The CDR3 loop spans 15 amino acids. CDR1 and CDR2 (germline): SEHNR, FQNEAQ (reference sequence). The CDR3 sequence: CASSLEVGGVRGYTF. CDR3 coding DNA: TGTGCCAGCAGCTTAGAGGTCGGCGGGGTAAGGGGCTACACCTTC.

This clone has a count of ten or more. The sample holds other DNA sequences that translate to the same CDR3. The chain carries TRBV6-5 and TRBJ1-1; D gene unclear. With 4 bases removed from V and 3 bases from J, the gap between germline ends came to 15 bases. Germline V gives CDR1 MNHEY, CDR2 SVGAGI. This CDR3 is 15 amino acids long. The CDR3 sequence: CASSSIESTYTEAFF. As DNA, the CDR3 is TGTGCCAGCAGTTCCATTGAGTCGACCTACACTGAAGCTTTCTTT.